Sequencing of this T cell receptor beta chain was carried out in a study of OX40 agonist ivuxolimab in advanced cancers. This clone was seen a few times. Sequencing was performed with immunoSEQ multiplex PCR; in TCRdb, only in-frame clones are kept and a portion is missing. The data show roughly 20,000 clones, less than 85% seen once. Trimming cost V 5 bases and J 7 bases; bases outside gene matches: 3. The CDR3 contains 12 residues. Germline CDR1 reads SGHVS; CDR2 reads FNYEAQ. The sample consisted of CD4+ or CD8+ T cells sorted from blood, taken in a trial of the OX40 agonist ivuxolimab. The source of this sequence is an adult with an advanced solid tumor such as melanoma, head and neck, liver or kidney cancer. V and J are TRBV7-6 and TRBJ2-7; TRBD1 matches at 9 bases. In DNA form, the CDR3 reads TGTGCCAGCAGCGGGACAGGGCATGAGCAGTACTTC. This encodes CASSGTGHEQYF.